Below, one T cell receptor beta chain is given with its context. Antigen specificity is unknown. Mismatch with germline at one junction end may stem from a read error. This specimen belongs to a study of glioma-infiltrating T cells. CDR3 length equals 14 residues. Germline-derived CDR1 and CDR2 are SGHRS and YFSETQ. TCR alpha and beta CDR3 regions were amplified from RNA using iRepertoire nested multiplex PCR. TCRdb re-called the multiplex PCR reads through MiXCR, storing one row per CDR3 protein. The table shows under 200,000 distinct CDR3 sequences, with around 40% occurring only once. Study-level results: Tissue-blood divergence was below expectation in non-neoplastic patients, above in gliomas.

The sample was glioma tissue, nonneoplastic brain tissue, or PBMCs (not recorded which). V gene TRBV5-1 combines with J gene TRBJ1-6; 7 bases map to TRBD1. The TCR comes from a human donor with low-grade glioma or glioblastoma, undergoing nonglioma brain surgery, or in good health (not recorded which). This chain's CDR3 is CASRGGQDYSHLHF. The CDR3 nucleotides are TGCGCCAGCAGAGGCGGACAGGATTATTCACACCTCCACTTT.